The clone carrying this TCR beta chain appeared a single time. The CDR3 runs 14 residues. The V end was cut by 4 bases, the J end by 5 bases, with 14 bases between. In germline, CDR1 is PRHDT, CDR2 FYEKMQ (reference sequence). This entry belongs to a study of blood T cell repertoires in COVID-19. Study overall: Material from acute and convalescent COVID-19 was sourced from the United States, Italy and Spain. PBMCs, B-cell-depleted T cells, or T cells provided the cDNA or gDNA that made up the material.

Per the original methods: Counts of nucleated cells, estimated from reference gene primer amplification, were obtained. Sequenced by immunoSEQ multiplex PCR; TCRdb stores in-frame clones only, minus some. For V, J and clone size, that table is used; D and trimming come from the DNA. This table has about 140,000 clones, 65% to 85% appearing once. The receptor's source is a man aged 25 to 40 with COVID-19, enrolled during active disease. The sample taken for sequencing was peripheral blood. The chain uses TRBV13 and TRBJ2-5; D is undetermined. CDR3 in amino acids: CASSSAPVWETQYF. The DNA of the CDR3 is TGTGCCAGCAGCTCCGCCCCGGTTTGGGAGACCCAGTACTTC. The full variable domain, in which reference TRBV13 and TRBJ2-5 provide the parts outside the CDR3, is AAGVIQSPRHLIKEKRETATLKCYPIPRHDTVYWYQQGPGQDPQFLISFYEKMQSDKGSIPDRFSAQQFSDYHSELNMSSLELGDSALYFCASSSAPVWETQYFGPGTRLLVL.